This T cell receptor (beta chain) was sequenced for a study of blood T cell repertoires in COVID-19. Overall study context: The cDNA or gDNA used as material had been derived from T cells, B-cell-depleted T cells, or PBMCs.

Participant-reported clinical history was the basis for cohort assignment. From germline, CDR1 is KGHDR and CDR2 SFDVKD. Unmatched junction bases numbered 5, after V lost 4 bases and J lost 3 bases. The CDR3 contains 15 residues. Using immunoSEQ multiplex PCR, the repertoire was profiled, and TCRdb retains in-frame clones only, with some absent. Of 300,000 to 450,000 clones detected, about 90% appear once; the ten largest clones hold around 1.9%. The receptor was derived from a man aged 40-49 years in a cohort exposed to, infected with or recovered from COVID-19 (not recorded which). The chain carries TRBV24-1 and TRBJ2-5; 9 nucleotides match TRBD1. Sequencing was done on a sample of PBMCs or T cells enriched from blood (not recorded which). Here the CDR3 reads CATSEAGTGKETQYF. The DNA for the CDR3 is TGTGCCACCAGTGAGGCTGGGACAGGGAAAGAGACCCAGTACTTC.